A selection of T cell receptor beta chains follows, all from one sample in a study of glioma-infiltrating T cells after dendritic cell vaccination. Only in-frame clones appear in the TCRdb table, and some are missing; sequencing was by immunoSEQ multiplex PCR. This sample has about 76,000 clones, with over 75% found just once. The specimen comprised blood, sampled after dendritic cell vaccination. All receptors derive from a human donor with glioblastoma. The CDR3 runs from the conserved cysteine through the conserved F or W. The D gene is left open where the match is weak. The size entry is marked missing in some rows and otherwise reads once, few, many or a size class.

D	V	size	J	CDR3	DNA
.	TRBV18	.	TRBJ2-5	CASSQGVQETQYF	TGTGCCAGCTCACAAGGGGTCCAAGAGACCCAGTACTTC
.	TRBV18	.	TRBJ2-7	CASSNGYEQYF	TGTGCCAGCTCCAACGGTTACGAGCAGTACTTC
TRBD1	TRBV7-9	.	TRBJ1-2	CASSIEPGQGYTF	TGTGCCAGCAGCATCGAACCGGGACAGGGGTACACCTTC
.	TRBV10-3	.	TRBJ2-3	CAIRSLASTDTQYF	TGTGCCATCAGGTCCCTAGCGAGCACAGATACGCAGTATTTT
.	TRBV2	.	TRBJ1-5	CASVPSSNQPQHF	TGTGCCAGCGTCCCTAGCAGCAATCAGCCCCAGCATTTT
.	TRBV2	.	TRBJ2-3	CASRSGGDLTDTQYF	TGTGCCAGCAGGTCGGGGGGCGATCTCACAGATACGCAGTATTTT
.	TRBV14	.	TRBJ1-2	CASSQVRSGLESYTF	TGTGCCAGCAGCCAAGTAAGGTCCGGGTTGGAAAGCTACACCTTC
TRBD1	TRBV11-2	.	TRBJ2-1	CASSPRAGQGDNEQFF	TGTGCCAGCAGCCCAAGAGCGGGACAGGGTGACAATGAGCAGTTCTTC
.	TRBV5-1	.	TRBJ1-3	CASSVGSSGNTIYF	TGCGCCAGCAGCGTGGGGAGCTCTGGAAACACCATATATTTT
.	TRBV29-1	.	TRBJ2-5	CSVVGLQETQYF	TGCAGCGTTGTCGGTCTACAAGAGACCCAGTACTTC
TRBD1	TRBV4-2	.	TRBJ1-4	CASSQVTGDNEKLFF	TGTGCCAGCAGCCAAGTAACAGGGGATAATGAAAAACTGTTTTTT
.	TRBV5-1	.	TRBJ2-7	CASSLGDIYEQYF	TGCGCCAGCAGCTTGGGGGACATATACGAGCAGTACTTC
TRBD1	TRBV11-1	.	TRBJ2-5	CASSLRTGGPETQYF	TGTGCCAGCAGCTTGAGGACAGGGGGCCCGGAGACCCAGTACTTC
TRBD2	TRBV18	.	TRBJ2-5	CASSSGLAGGANQETQYF	TGTGCCAGCTCATCGGGACTAGCGGGGGGAGCGAATCAAGAGACCCAGTACTTC
.	TRBV7-3	few	TRBJ1-1	CASSLDRNTEAFF	TGTGCCAGTAGTCTCGACAGAAACACTGAAGCTTTCTTT
.	TRBV6-6	.	TRBJ2-4	CASSYGAGRTNIQYF	TGTGCCAGCAGTTACGGGGCAGGGCGGACGAACATTCAGTACTTC
TRBD2	TRBV27	.	TRBJ2-7	CASSLREGGNTYEQYF	TGTGCCAGCAGTTTAAGGGAGGGAGGGAACACCTACGAGCAGTACTTC
.	TRBV5-1	.	TRBJ1-3	CASSRGGSGNTIYF	TGCGCCAGCAGCCGGGGGGGCTCTGGAAACACCATATATTTT
.	TRBV19	.	TRBJ2-1	CASSAQQAAAEFF	TGTGCCAGTAGTGCCCAACAAGCCGCGGCGGAGTTCTTC
.	TRBV7-2	once	TRBJ2-1	CASSLQGIDNEQFF	TGTGCCAGCAGCTTACAGGGAATCGACAATGAGCAGTTCTTC
TRBD1	TRBV6-6	.	TRBJ2-7	CASTTADRVGVEQYF	TGTGCCAGCACCACCGCGGACAGGGTCGGTGTCGAGCAGTACTTC
.	TRBV10-3	.	TRBJ1-2	CAVGGGHGYTF	TGTGCCGTTGGGGGCGGGCATGGCTACACCTTC